This TCR beta chain comes out of a study of shared clonotypes between healthy human individuals. Repertoires were generated with immunoSEQ multiplex PCR, while TCRdb's copy carries only in-frame clones and drops some. The repertoire holds fewer than 1.8 million clones, with 98% as singletons. CDR1 SGHRS and CDR2 YFSETQ come from the germline V gene. CDR3 length equals 16 residues. Trimming removed 4 bases at V and 1 base at J, with 16 bases between. CD45RA-negative memory and CD45RA+ naive subsets were split from the CD4+ cells. The V call is TRBV5-1, the J call TRBJ2-3, with D possibly matching TRBD2 (6 bases). Sequenced input: naive CD4+ T cells sorted from blood. Subset specified: CD45RA+ positively selected. This clonotype was sampled from a man younger than 45 in good health. The CDR3 loop reads CASSGDFSRRTDTQYF. The CDR3 DNA follows: TGCGCCAGCAGCGGGGACTTTTCTCGACGCACAGATACGCAGTATTTT.